This TCR beta chain was retrieved from a study of monozygotic twins with inflammatory bowel disease. Overall study findings and caveats: Backing was not found for a single strong signal or clonotype associated with IBD. Treatment differences in immunosuppression may have added variability to the repertoires of patients. T cell subtypes were not distinguishable in this analysis.

To note about this clonotype: Its antigen is unidentified.

The team made cDNA by running eight separate reactions for each sample. TCRdb reprocessed the 5' RACE reads, keeping one entry per CDR3 protein, no DNA. The sample has 140,000 to 150,000 distinct CDR3 sequences. Sequences were obtained from blood. The origin of this receptor is a human donor with ulcerative colitis or Crohn's disease, or a healthy co-twin of an affected twin (not recorded which).

The CDR3 loop is CSARPRRSSGANVLTF. The V and J genes are TRBV20-1 and TRBJ2-6. CDR3 length equals 16 residues. Germline assignment: CDR1 DFQATT and CDR2 SNEGSKA (reference sequence).